The rows below give T cell receptor beta chains drawn from one sample of a study of long-term antiretroviral therapy in people with HIV. Profiled with immunoSEQ multiplex PCR; TCRdb holds only in-frame clones, not every one. The sample yields about 39,000 clones, roughly four fifths seen once. The material was unsorted PBMCs, obtained 0.6 years after starting antiretroviral therapy. The receptors originated from a man between 18 and 29 years old with HIV. The CDR3 runs from the conserved cysteine through the conserved F or W. The D gene is left open where the match is weak. Expanded clones are given a class, and other clones once, few, many or no size at all.

d_gene	j_gene	abundance	v_gene	CDR3nt	CDR3aa
TRBD2	TRBJ2-1	.	TRBV5-4	TGTGCCAGCAGCCCCCTTAGCGGGAGAGATGAGCAGTTCTTC	CASSPLSGRDEQFF
.	TRBJ2-7	.	TRBV28	TGTGCCAGCAGTTTATACGACCGTTCCTACGAGCAGTACTTC	CASSLYDRSYEQYF
.	TRBJ1-3	few	TRBV28	TGTGCCAGCAGTTCGGGGGGGTCTGGAAACACCATATATTTT	CASSSGGSGNTIYF
.	TRBJ2-2	once	TRBV5-5	TGTGCCAGCAGCTTGGGCCCCGGAGGTCTCCGGGAGCTGTTTTTT	CASSLGPGGLRELFF
.	TRBJ2-1	.	TRBV5-5	TGTGCCAGCAGCTTTTCCACAGATGAGCAGTTCTTC	CASSFSTDEQFF
TRBD2	TRBJ2-7	once	TRBV10-3	TGTGCCATCAAGCCCTCATGGGAGGGGAAGAACGAGCAGTACTTC	CAIKPSWEGKNEQYF
TRBD1	TRBJ1-2	.	TRBV19	TGTGCCAGTAGTCCAGGGGGAGGCTATGGCTACACCTTC	CASSPGGGYGYTF
.	TRBJ2-2	once	TRBV28	TGTGCCAGCTACAAAGGGACATTGCCCGGGGAGCTGTTTTTT	CASYKGTLPGELFF
.	TRBJ2-3	.	TRBV7-8	TGTGCCAGCAGCTTCGGGAGCTTCACAGATACGCAGTATTTT	CASSFGSFTDTQYF
TRBD1	TRBJ2-3	once	TRBV5-1	TGCGCCACCCGACAGGGGCTGTGGGCAGATACGCAGTATTTT	CATRQGLWADTQYF
.	TRBJ2-1	.	TRBV19	TGTGCCAGTAGTATTTCCGGAGAGCAGTTCTTC	CASSISGEQFF
TRBD2	TRBJ2-3	.	TRBV7-3	TGTGCCAGCAGCTTAATGACTAGCGGGAACACAGATACGCAGTATTTT	CASSLMTSGNTDTQYF
TRBD1	TRBJ2-7	.	TRBV6-5	TGTGCCAGCAGTTACGGGGCAGGGGGATACGAGCAGTACTTC	CASSYGAGGYEQYF
TRBD1	TRBJ2-2	.	TRBV9	TGTGCCAGCAGCTTTGGGGACAGATACGTTCCGGAGCTGTTTTTT	CASSFGDRYVPELFF
.	TRBJ1-5	.	TRBV28	TGTGCCAGCAGTTTACGACGGGGCAATCAGCCCCAGCATTTT	CASSLRRGNQPQHF
TRBD1	TRBJ1-1	few	TRBV10-3	TGTGCCATCAGTGAGCGGGACAGAGAGAACACTGAAGCTTTCTTT	CAISERDRENTEAFF
.	TRBJ2-7	.	TRBV7-2	TGTGCCGAGTATCTTGGCGCCGACTACGAGCAGTACTTC	CAEYLGADYEQYF
TRBD2	TRBJ2-1	.	TRBV30	TGTGCCTGGAGTCTCCAGTCGGGACTAGTCAACAATGAGCAGTTCTTC	CAWSLQSGLVNNEQFF
.	TRBJ2-1	.	TRBV14	TGTGCCAGCAGCCAAGTCCTAGTTGGTGAGCAGTTCTTC	CASSQVLVGEQFF
TRBD2	TRBJ2-5	.	TRBV7-9	TGTGCCAGCACCAGAACGGGGGGGACCTTGCAAGAGACCCAGTACTTC	CASTRTGGTLQETQYF
.	TRBJ2-3	.	TRBV11-2	TGTGCCAGCAGCTCCCTCCCCGTTGATACGCAGTATTTT	CASSSLPVDTQYF
.	TRBJ1-2	.	TRBV27	TGTGCCAGCAGTCTACGATGGGGGGGAGGCGGTGCCTTTGGCTACACCTTC	CASSLRWGGGGAFGYTF
.	TRBJ2-2	few	TRBV19	TGTGCCAGTAGTACCCTGGTAGGAGCCGGAACCGGGGAGCTGTTTTTT	CASSTLVGAGTGELFF
.	TRBJ2-7	.	TRBV6-5	TGTGCCAGCAGTACCGAGCGAGGAATGGGGGAGCAGTACTTC	CASSTERGMGEQYF
TRBD2	TRBJ2-5	.	TRBV18	TGTGCCAGCTCACTCCTCTCACTAGCGAAAGAAGAGACCCAGTACTTC	CASSLLSLAKEETQYF
TRBD1	TRBJ2-7	few	TRBV2	TGTGCCAGCAGTCCGGGACAGGGGTTCGCCTACGAGCAGTACTTC	CASSPGQGFAYEQYF
.	TRBJ2-1	.	TRBV7-9	TGTGCCAGCAGCCCGGGGCGGCGCCAGGAGCAGTTCTTC	CASSPGRRQEQFF
.	TRBJ2-6	.	TRBV5-4	TGTGCCAGCAGCTTAGGCGACACCGGCTCTGGGGCCAACGTCCTGACTTTC	CASSLGDTGSGANVLTF
.	TRBJ2-5	.	TRBV4-3	TGCGCCAGCAGCCGCGGGATTAGGGGCGGCAAACAAGAGACCCAGTACTTC	CASSRGIRGGKQETQYF
.	TRBJ2-1	once	TRBV7-9	TGTGCCAGCAGCCCGGACTGGGAGCAGTTCTTC	CASSPDWEQFF
TRBD1	TRBJ1-4	.	TRBV5-4	TGTGCCAGCAGCTTGAAAAGACAGGGGGGTGAAAAACTGTTTTTT	CASSLKRQGGEKLFF
.	TRBJ1-4	.	TRBV4-3	TGCGCCAGCAGCCCACAAGGGGGAGGAGGGGAAAAACTGTTTTTT	CASSPQGGGGEKLFF
TRBD1	TRBJ1-5	.	TRBV2	TGTGCCAGCAGGGGCGGACAGGGTAGTCAGCCCCAGCATTTT	CASRGGQGSQPQHF
.	TRBJ1-2	few	TRBV5-5	TGTGCCAGCAGCTTTGATTTAAGGCCTATCGGTAGGGTCGGCTACACCTTC	CASSFDLRPIGRVGYTF
.	TRBJ1-2	.	TRBV28	TGTGCCAGCGGTGGCTACACCTTC	CASGGYTF
TRBD1	TRBJ1-5	once	TRBV6-5	TGTGCCAAAGACAGGGGCCCTCAGCCCCAGCATTTT	CAKDRGPQPQHF
.	TRBJ2-7	.	TRBV11-3	TGTGCCAGCAGCTTAGGATCAGGGTCCCACGAGCAGTACTTC	CASSLGSGSHEQYF
.	TRBJ2-5	.	TRBV18	TGTGCCAGCTCACCAGCAGGGGTGAGAGAGACCCAGTACTTC	CASSPAGVRETQYF